This is a list of T cell receptor beta chains from one sample in a study of shared clonotypes between healthy human individuals. Data came from immunoSEQ multiplex PCR; TCRdb stores just in-frame clones and leaves some out. This table holds around 2.1 million clones, 90% to 96% found once. The sample consisted of naive CD4+ T cells sorted from blood. Source of these receptors: a young man in good health. Both conserved end residues are part of each CDR3. Each record gives: J gene, V gene, CDR3 protein.

J gene: TRBJ2-7; V gene: TRBV5-1; CDR3 protein: CASSLGQGYYEQYF
J gene: TRBJ1-2; V gene: TRBV18; CDR3 protein: CASSQGADNYGYTF
J gene: TRBJ1-1; V gene: TRBV19; CDR3 protein: CASSIADGGLNTEAFF
J gene: TRBJ2-3; V gene: TRBV11-3; CDR3 protein: CASSRDSPDTQYF
J gene: TRBJ2-7; V gene: TRBV4-1; CDR3 protein: CASSQDSDYYEQYF
J gene: TRBJ1-2; V gene: TRBV20-1; CDR3 protein: CSAGTVGYTF
J gene: TRBJ2-6; V gene: TRBV11-2; CDR3 protein: CASSLISAMGTNVLTF
J gene: TRBJ1-2; V gene: TRBV5-6; CDR3 protein: CASSFFTTGSPGYTF
J gene: TRBJ1-2; V gene: TRBV10-3; CDR3 protein: CAISLSSADYGYTF
J gene: TRBJ2-5; V gene: TRBV2; CDR3 protein: CASSPPWNRQETQYF
J gene: TRBJ2-3; V gene: TRBV7-2; CDR3 protein: CASSLAGQISTDTQYF
J gene: TRBJ1-2; V gene: TRBV6-5; CDR3 protein: CASSYSNAGSYGYTF